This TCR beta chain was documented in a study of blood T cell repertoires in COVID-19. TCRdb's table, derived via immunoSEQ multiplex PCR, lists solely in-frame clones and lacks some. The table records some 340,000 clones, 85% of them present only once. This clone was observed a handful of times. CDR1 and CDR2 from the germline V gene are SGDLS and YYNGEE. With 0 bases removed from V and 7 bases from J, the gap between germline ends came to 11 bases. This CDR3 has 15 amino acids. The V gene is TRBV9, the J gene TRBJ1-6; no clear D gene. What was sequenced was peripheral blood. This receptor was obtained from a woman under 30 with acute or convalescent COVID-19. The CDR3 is CASSVGLPLNSPLHF. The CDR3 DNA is TGTGCCAGCAGCGTAGGGCTCCCACTAAATTCACCCCTCCACTTT.